The 21 T cell receptor beta chains below all came from one sample that was sequenced in a study of cytomegalovirus exposure and HLA in healthy donors. Profiling relied on immunoSEQ multiplex PCR, and the TCRdb table lists in-frame clones only, not all of them. The data hold around 300,000 clones, with 80% to 90% observed a single time. Input material: PBMCs. The source is a woman aged 18 to 35 in good health and CMV-seronegative.

This chain connects TRBV5-1 to TRBJ2-3; 10 bases match TRBD2. Germline assignment: CDR1 SGHRS and CDR2 YFSETQ. V shed 3 bases and J 2 bases; nucleotides not matched to a gene: 9. This CDR3 spans 17 amino acids. The CDR3 DNA is TGCGCCAGCAGCTCAGCCCGGACTAGCGGCCCCACAGATACGCAGTATTTT. Amino acid sequence: CASSSARTSGPTDTQYF.

CDR3 in amino acids: CASSPVEGLNTIYF. In DNA, the CDR3 is TGTGCCAGCAGCCCCGTGGAGGGATTAAACACCATATATTTT. The chain employs TRBV6-5 and TRBJ1-3; no clear D. This CDR3 has 14 amino acids. The germline CDR1 and CDR2 sequences are MNHEY and SVGAGI. The V and J ends lost 6 bases and 6 bases respectively, with 15 bases between them.

In DNA form, the CDR3 reads TGTGCCAGCAGCCCTAGCGGGGCGTTAAGCACTGAAGCTTTCTTT. It codes for CASSPSGALSTEAFF. The chain links TRBV6-1 to TRBJ1-1; TRBD1 is a possible D gene (5 bases). CDR1 is MNHNS, CDR2 SASEGT, per germline. CDR3 length equals 15 residues. V shed 6 bases and J shed 4 bases, with 18 bases lying between them.

V is TRBV5-6 and J is TRBJ2-4; 9 nucleotides match TRBD1. From germline, CDR1 is SGHDT and CDR2 YYEEEE. Unmatched junction bases numbered 7, after V lost 4 bases and J lost 8 bases. CDR3 size: 14 residues. This CDR3 reads CASSQGTGRHIQYF. As DNA, the CDR3 is TGTGCCAGCAGCCAAGGGACAGGGAGACACATTCAGTACTTC.

The rearrangement joins TRBV19 to TRBJ2-7; TRBD1 aligns across 7 bases. From germline, CDR1 is LNHDA and CDR2 SQIVND (reference sequence). V dropped 6 bases and J dropped 6; count of bases not matched to a gene: 14. There are 15 residues in the CDR3. This chain's CDR3 is CASRSILIKGAEQYF. DNA for the CDR3: TGTGCCAGTAGGAGCATTCTGATAAAGGGGGCCGAGCAGTACTTC.

The rearrangement links TRBV11-2 to TRBJ1-2, with a possible D match to TRBD1 (5 bases). The CDR3 spans 13 residues. Germline assignment: CDR1 SGHAT and CDR2 FQNNGV. Trimming left V 5 bases short and J 6 bases short, with 13 bases between. CDR3 in amino acids: CASSPGRGNGYTF. CDR3 nucleotide sequence: TGTGCCAGCAGCCCCGGGAGGGGTAATGGCTACACCTTC.

The rearrangement uses TRBV12-5 and TRBJ1-1, with D perhaps matching TRBD1 (6 bases). V lost 7 bases to trimming and J lost 4 bases, with 19 bases between them. CDR1 and CDR2 (germline): LGHNT, FRNRAP. The CDR3 contains 15 residues. CDR3 amino acids: CASANARTATTEAFF. The CDR3 bases are TGTGCTAGTGCCAACGCCCGGACAGCTACCACTGAAGCTTTCTTT.

The chain employs TRBV28 and TRBJ2-3; no clear D. The V end was cut by 5 bases, the J end by 2 bases, with 5 bases between. The CDR3 covers 12 residues. Germline V gives CDR1 MDHEN, CDR2 SYDVKM. This CDR3 is CASSPPTDTQYF. CDR3 DNA: TGTGCCAGCAGTCCTCCCACAGATACGCAGTATTTT.

The V gene is TRBV7-3, the J gene TRBJ2-1, with D perhaps matching TRBD2 (6 bases). The length of the CDR3 is 14 residues. V lost 5 bases and J 6 bases, leaving 14 bases between the germline ends. CDR1 and CDR2 from the germline V gene are SGHTA and FQGTGA. The CDR3 coding sequence is TGTGCCAGCAGCCCCCGACTAGTGAGCAATGAGCAGTTCTTC. It codes for CASSPRLVSNEQFF.

The chain links TRBV18 to TRBJ2-3; D uncertain. Trimming stripped 6 bases from V and 0 bases from J, with 10 bases between. The germline V gene encodes CDR1 KGHSH and CDR2 LQKENI. This CDR3 region has 14 residues. In DNA, the CDR3 is TGTGCCAGCTCGCTATCGCTTAGCACAGATACGCAGTATTTT. Protein product: CASSLSLSTDTQYF.

Notes on this clone: Other DNA sequences in this specimen translate into the identical CDR3. The chain has TRBV4-3 and TRBJ1-4, with TRBD1 as a possible D gene (6 bases). The CDR3 has 15 amino acids. CDR1 is LGHNA and CDR2 is YSLEER in the germline V gene. V dropped 3 bases and J dropped 7 bases, with 15 bases sitting between them. CDR3 DNA: TGCGCCAGCAGCCAGGAACAGGGTGTCAGTGAAAAACTGTTTTTT. This translates into CASSQEQGVSEKLFF.

The V gene is TRBV7-2, the J gene TRBJ2-2; 7 bases agree with TRBD2. Germline CDR1 is SGHTA and CDR2 is FQGNSA. The CDR3 runs to 15 residues. The junction had 4 bases not matched to a gene; V was cut back by 0 bases and J by 6 bases. The CDR3 bases are TGTGCCAGCAGCTTAGCGGGAAGCGGGGCCGGGGAGCTGTTTTTT. This sequence encodes CASSLAGSGAGELFF.

The chain carries TRBV7-9 and TRBJ1-1; 11 bases match TRBD1. Trimming removed 5 bases from V and 4 bases from J; junction bases left unmatched: 9. Germline CDR1 is SEHNR and CDR2 is FQNEAQ (reference sequence). The length of the CDR3 is 16 residues. For the CDR3, the DNA is TGTGCCAGCAGCGCGAACTCCGGGACAGGGGGCACTGAAGCTTTCTTT. Amino acids: CASSANSGTGGTEAFF.

This clone has only a few counts. The V and J genes are TRBV18 and TRBJ1-2, with unresolved D. V was cut by 0 bases and J by 0 bases, with 5 bases left in between. Germline V gene sequence: CDR1 KGHSH, CDR2 LQKENI. The CDR3 spans 14 residues. The CDR3 is CASSPPVANYGYTF. CDR3 coding DNA: TGTGCCAGCTCACCACCGGTAGCTAACTATGGCTACACCTTC. Drawing the rest from reference TRBV18 and TRBJ1-2, the complete variable domain is NAGVMQNPRHLVRRRGQEARLRCSPMKGHSHVYWYRQLPEEGLKFMVYLQKENIIDESGMPKERFSAEFPKEGPSILRIQQVVRGDSAAYFCASSPPVANYGYTFGSGTRLTVV.

The V and J genes are TRBV6-1 and TRBJ2-7, with TRBD1 identical over 9 bases. Germline assignment: CDR1 MNHNS and CDR2 SASEGT. This CDR3 comprises 14 residues. The trim removed 7 bases at V and 2 bases at J, leaving 6 bases unmatched. The CDR3 is CASTSGQGPYEQYF. CDR3 DNA sequence: TGTGCCAGCACGTCGGGACAGGGCCCCTACGAGCAGTACTTC.

The J gene is TRBJ2-7, the V gene TRBV5-1, with TRBD1 as a possible D gene (6 bases). Trimming removed 4 bases at V and 0 bases at J, with 8 bases between. From germline, CDR1 is SGHRS and CDR2 YFSETQ. CDR3 size: 13 residues. The CDR3 DNA reads as TGCGCCAGCAGCGAAGGGGGCTCCTACGAGCAGTACTTC. Translating it yields CASSEGGSYEQYF.

The gene calls are TRBV9 and TRBJ2-7; TRBD1 matches 7 bases. Germline values: CDR1 SGDLS, CDR2 YYNGEE. The CDR3 has 17 residues. V shed 3 bases and J 2 bases; nucleotides not matched to a gene: 14. The CDR3 DNA sequence: TGTGCCAGCAGCGGCTCAGGGGGACCTCCCGTCCCCTACGAGCAGTACTTC. Its protein product is CASSGSGGPPVPYEQYF.

The V call is TRBV7-9, the J call TRBJ2-1; 8 bases agree with TRBD1. V dropped 2 bases and J dropped 5; count of bases not matched to a gene: 2. Per the germline V gene, CDR1 is SEHNR and CDR2 is FQNEAQ (reference sequence). This CDR3 region has 14 residues. CDR3: CASSLRGQDNEQFF. The CDR3 DNA sequence: TGTGCCAGCAGCTTACGGGGACAGGACAATGAGCAGTTCTTC.

The V gene is TRBV5-1, the J gene TRBJ1-1, with 8 bases that match TRBD1. CDR1 is SGHRS and CDR2 is YFSETQ in the germline V gene. J gave up 5 bases and V 7 bases, and 7 bases lay outside the gene matches. This CDR3 is 13 amino acids long. The CDR3 sequence is CASLPQGGTEAFF. CDR3 nucleotides: TGCGCCAGCCTTCCACAGGGGGGTACTGAAGCTTTCTTT.

This clone has a single count. The chain joins TRBV5-5 to TRBJ1-5; D is unresolved. This CDR3 has 16 amino acids. The germline V and J ends were trimmed by 0 bases and 4 bases, with 14 bases remaining between them. The germline CDR1 and CDR2 sequences are SGHKS and YYEKEE (reference sequence). The CDR3 spells CASSLGPTLGNQPQHF. CDR3 in DNA: TGTGCCAGCAGCTTGGGGCCTACCCTCGGGAATCAGCCCCAGCATTTT.

V and J are TRBV7-9 and TRBJ2-5; TRBD1 matches at 8 bases. The trim removed 6 bases at V and 3 bases at J, leaving 12 bases unmatched. The CDR3 totals 16 residues. CDR1 and CDR2 (germline): SEHNR, FQNEAQ (reference sequence). The chain's CDR3 is CASSLLFGQGKETQYF. Written as DNA, the CDR3 is TGTGCCAGCAGTCTCCTTTTTGGACAGGGTAAAGAGACCCAGTACTTC.